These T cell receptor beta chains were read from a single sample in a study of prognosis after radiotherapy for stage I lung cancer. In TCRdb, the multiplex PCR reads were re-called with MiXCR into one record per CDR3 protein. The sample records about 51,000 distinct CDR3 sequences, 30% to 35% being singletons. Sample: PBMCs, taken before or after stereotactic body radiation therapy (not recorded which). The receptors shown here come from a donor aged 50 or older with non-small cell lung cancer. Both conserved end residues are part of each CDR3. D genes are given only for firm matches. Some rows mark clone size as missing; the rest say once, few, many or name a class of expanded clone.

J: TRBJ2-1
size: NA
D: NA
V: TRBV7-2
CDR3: CANSFIVGEQFF
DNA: TGTGCCAACAGCTTCATTGTTGGTGAGCAGTTCTTC

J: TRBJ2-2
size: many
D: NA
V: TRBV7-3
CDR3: CASSLVSGELFF
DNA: TGTGCCAGCAGCTTGGTTTCCGGGGAGCTGTTTTTT

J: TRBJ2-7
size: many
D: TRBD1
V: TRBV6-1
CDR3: CASSEGQGALYEQYF
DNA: TGTGCCAGCAGTGAAGGACAGGGGGCCCTCTACGAGCAGTACTTC

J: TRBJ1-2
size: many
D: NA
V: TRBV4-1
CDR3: CASSQGYGYTF
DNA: TGCGCCAGCAGCCAAGGCTATGGCTACACCTTC

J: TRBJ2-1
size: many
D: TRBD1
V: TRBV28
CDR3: CASSKWTGGAHNEQFF
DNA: TGTGCCAGCAGTAAATGGACAGGGGGAGCCCACAATGAGCAGTTCTTC

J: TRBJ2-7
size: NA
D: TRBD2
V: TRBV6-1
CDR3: CSSSERLAGSYSYGQYF
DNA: TGTTCCAGCAGTGAAAGGCTAGCGGGGTCTTACTCCTACGGTCAGTACTTC

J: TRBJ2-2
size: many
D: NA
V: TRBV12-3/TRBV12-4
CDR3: CASSFRILRLNTGELFF
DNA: TGTGCCAGCAGTTTTAGGATTTTGCGTCTGAACACCGGGGAGCTGTTTTTT

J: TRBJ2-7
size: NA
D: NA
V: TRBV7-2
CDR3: CASSLVRFWSYEQYF
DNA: TGTGCCAGCAGCTTAGTCCGGTTTTGGTCTTACGAGCAGTACTTC

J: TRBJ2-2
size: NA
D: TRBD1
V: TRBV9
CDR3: CASSGRTGDTGELFF
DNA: TGTGCCAGCAGCGGGAGGACAGGGGACACCGGGGAGCTGTTTTTT

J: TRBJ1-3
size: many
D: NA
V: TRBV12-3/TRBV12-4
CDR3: CASSVMNTIYF
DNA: TGTGCCAGCAGTGTCATGAACACCATATATTTT

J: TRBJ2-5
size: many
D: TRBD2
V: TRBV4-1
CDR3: CASSQPRGLAGDGETQYF
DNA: TGCGCCAGCAGCCAGCCTAGGGGACTAGCGGGAGACGGTGAGACCCAGTACTTC

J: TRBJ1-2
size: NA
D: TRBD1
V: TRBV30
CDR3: CACRGSGGKDYVYTF
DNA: TGTGCCTGCAGGGGGTCGGGAGGGAAGGACTATGTCTACACCTTC

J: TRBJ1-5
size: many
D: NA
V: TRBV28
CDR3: CASSRRGRPQHF
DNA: TGTGCCAGCAGTAGGCGGGGTCGGCCCCAGCATTTT

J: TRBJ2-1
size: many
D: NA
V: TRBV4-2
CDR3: CASSQDSRNEQFF
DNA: TGTGCCAGCAGCCAAGACTCCCGGAATGAGCAGTTCTTC

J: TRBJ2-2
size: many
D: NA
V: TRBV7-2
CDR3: CASSLTPGWVEELFF
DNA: TGTGCCAGCAGTCTTACCCCCGGATGGGTGGAGGAGCTGTTTTTT

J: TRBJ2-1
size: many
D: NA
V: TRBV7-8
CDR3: CASSSSGWGSYNEQFF
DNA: TGTGCCAGCAGCTCCTCAGGGTGGGGGTCATACAATGAGCAGTTCTTC

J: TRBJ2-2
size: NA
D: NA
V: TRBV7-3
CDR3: CASSLTAAPGGELFF
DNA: TGTGCCAGCAGCTTAACGGCAGCGCCGGGCGGGGAGCTGTTTTTT

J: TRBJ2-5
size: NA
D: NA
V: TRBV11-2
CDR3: CASSLVIQETQYF
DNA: TGTGCCAGCAGCTTAGTCATCCAAGAGACCCAGTACTTC

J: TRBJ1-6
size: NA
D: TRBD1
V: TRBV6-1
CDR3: CASSQAPDRNSPLHF
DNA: TGTGCCAGCAGCCAAGCCCCGGACAGGAACTCACCCCTCCACTTT

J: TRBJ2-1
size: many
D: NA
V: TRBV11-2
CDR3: CASSPSETEQFF
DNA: TGTGCCAGCAGCCCGTCAGAGACTGAGCAGTTCTTC

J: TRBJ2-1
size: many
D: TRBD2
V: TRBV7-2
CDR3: CASSLIPGGEQFF
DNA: TGTGCCAGCAGCTTAATCCCGGGGGGTGAGCAGTTCTTC

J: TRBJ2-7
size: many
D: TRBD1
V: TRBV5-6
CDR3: CASSRRTGAEQYF
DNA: TGTGCCAGCAGCCGCCGAACAGGGGCCGAGCAGTACTTC

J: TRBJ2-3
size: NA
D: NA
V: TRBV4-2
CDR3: CASSQEAENTDTQYF
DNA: TGTGCCAGCAGCCAAGAGGCCGAAAACACAGATACGCAGTATTTT

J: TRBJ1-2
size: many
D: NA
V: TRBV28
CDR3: CASSLWQGRGNGYTF
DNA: TGTGCCAGCAGTTTATGGCAGGGTAGAGGGAATGGCTACACCTTC

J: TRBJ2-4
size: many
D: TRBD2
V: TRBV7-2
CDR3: CASSHSGRGNIQYF
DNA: TGTGCCAGCAGCCACAGCGGGAGGGGGAACATTCAGTACTTC

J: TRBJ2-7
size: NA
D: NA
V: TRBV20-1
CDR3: CSYRPLGGGEQYF
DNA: TGCAGTTATCGCCCTTTGGGGGGCGGCGAGCAGTACTTC

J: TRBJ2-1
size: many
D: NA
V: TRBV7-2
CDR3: CASSLVTGRLYNEQFF
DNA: TGTGCCAGCAGCTTAGTGACAGGTCGTCTATACAATGAGCAGTTCTTC

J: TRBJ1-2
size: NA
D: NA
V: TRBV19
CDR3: CASTAGEPGGCGYTF
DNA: TGTGCCAGTACAGCAGGAGAACCGGGCGGTTGTGGCTACACCTTC

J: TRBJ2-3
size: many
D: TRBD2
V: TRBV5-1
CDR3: CASSLGGLAGTDTQYF
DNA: TGCGCCAGCAGCTTGGGGGGACTAGCGGGCACAGATACGCAGTATTTT

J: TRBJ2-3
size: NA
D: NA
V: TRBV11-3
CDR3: CASSPRGLDTQYF
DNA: TGTGCCAGCAGCCCCCGGGGGTTGGATACGCAGTATTTT

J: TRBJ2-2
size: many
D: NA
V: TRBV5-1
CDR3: CASSLDTGGELFF
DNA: TGCGCCAGCAGCTTGGATACCGGCGGGGAGCTGTTTTTT

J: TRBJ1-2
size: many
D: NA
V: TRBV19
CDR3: CASKGRGIPGYTF
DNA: TGTGCCAGTAAGGGCAGGGGAATCCCTGGCTACACCTTC

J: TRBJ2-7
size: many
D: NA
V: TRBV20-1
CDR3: CSARGPYSYEQYF
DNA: TGCAGTGCTAGAGGTCCCTACTCCTACGAGCAGTACTTC

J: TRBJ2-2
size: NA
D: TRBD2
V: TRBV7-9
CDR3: CASSLGSSGTSVAGELFF
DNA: TGTGCCAGCAGCTTAGGTTCCTCCGGGACTAGTGTGGCCGGGGAGCTGTTTTTT

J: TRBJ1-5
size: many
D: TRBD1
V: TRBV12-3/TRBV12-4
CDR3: CASSRTGGLQPQHF
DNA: TGTGCCAGCAGTAGGACAGGGGGCCTTCAGCCCCAGCATTTT